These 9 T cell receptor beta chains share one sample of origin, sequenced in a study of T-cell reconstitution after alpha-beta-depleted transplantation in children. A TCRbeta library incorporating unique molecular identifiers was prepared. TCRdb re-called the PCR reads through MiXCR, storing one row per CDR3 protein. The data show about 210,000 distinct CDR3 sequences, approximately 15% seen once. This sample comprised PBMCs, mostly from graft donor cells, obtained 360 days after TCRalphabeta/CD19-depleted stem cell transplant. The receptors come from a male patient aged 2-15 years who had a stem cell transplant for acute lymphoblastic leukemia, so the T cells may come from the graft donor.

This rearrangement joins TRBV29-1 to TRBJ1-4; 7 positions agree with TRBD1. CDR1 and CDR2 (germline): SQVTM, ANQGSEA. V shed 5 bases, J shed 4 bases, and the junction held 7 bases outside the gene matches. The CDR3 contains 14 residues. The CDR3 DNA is TGCAGCGTTCCCTTGGACAGGTTTAATGAAAAACTGTTTTTT. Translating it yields CSVPLDRFNEKLFF.

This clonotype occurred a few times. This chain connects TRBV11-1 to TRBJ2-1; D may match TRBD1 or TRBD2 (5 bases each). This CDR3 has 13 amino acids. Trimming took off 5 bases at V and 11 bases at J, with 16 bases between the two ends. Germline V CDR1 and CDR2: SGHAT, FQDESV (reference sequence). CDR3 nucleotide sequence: TGTGCCAGCAGCCAGTGGGACGGACGAAAGCAGTTCTTC. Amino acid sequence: CASSQWDGRKQFF.

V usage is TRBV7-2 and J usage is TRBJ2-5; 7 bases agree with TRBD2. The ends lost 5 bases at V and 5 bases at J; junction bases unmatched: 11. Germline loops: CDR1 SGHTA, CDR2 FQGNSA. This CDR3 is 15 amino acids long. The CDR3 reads CASSAALGRVETQYF. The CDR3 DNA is TGTGCCAGCAGCGCGGCCCTAGGGAGGGTGGAGACCCAGTACTTC.

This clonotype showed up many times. CDR3 amino acids: CASSHPQGAAYEQYF. In DNA, the CDR3 is TGCGCCAGCAGCCATCCACAGGGAGCGGCCTACGAGCAGTACTTC. The chain combines TRBV4-1 with TRBJ2-7; TRBD1 is a possible D gene (6 bases). With 3 bases removed from V and 2 bases from J, the gap between germline ends came to 14 bases. The CDR3 runs 15 residues. Germline CDR1 MGHRA, CDR2 YSYEKL.

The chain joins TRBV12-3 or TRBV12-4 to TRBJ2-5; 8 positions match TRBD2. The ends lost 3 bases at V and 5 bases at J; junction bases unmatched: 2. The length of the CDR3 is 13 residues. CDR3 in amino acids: CASSFQREETQYF. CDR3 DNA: TGTGCCAGCAGTTTTCAGCGGGAGGAGACCCAGTACTTC.

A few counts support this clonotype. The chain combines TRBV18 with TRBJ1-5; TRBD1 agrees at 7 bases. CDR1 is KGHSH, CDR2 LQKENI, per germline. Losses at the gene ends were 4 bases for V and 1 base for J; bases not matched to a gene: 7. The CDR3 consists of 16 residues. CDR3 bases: TGTGCCAGCTCACTGGCCAGGGGGGCAAGCAATCAGCCCCAGCATTTT. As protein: CASSLARGASNQPQHF.

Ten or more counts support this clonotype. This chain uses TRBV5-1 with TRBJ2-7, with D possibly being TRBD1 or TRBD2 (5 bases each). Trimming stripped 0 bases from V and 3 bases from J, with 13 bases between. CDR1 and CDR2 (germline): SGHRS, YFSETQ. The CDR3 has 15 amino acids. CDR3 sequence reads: CASSLGGPTGYEQYF. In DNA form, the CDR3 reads TGCGCCAGCAGCTTGGGGGGACCTACTGGCTACGAGCAGTACTTC. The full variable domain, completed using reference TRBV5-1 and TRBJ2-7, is KAGVTQTPRYLIKTRGQQVTLSCSPISGHRSVSWYQQTPGQGLQFLFEYFSETQRNKGNFPGRFSGRQFSNSRSEMNVSTLELGDSALYLCASSLGGPTGYEQYFGPGTRLTVT.

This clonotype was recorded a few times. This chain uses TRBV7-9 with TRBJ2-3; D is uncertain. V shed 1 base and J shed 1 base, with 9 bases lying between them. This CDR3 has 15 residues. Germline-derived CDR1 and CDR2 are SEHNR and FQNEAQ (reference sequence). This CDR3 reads CASSLDWVRTDTQYF. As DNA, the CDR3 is TGTGCCAGCAGCTTAGATTGGGTTCGCACAGATACGCAGTATTTT.

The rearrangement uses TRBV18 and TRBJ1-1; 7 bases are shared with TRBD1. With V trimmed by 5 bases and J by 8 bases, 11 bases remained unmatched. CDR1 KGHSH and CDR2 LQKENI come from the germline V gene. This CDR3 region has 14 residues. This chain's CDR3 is CASSKSPETGEAFF. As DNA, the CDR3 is TGTGCCAGCTCAAAAAGTCCCGAGACAGGGGAAGCTTTCTTT.